The 5 T cell receptor beta chains below come from one sample, sequenced in a study of patients and donors after allogeneic stem cell transplantation. TCRdb re-analysed the RT-PCR reads in MiXCR, keeping a single row per CDR3 protein. Here the sample spans some 880,000 distinct CDR3 sequences, more than 15% being singletons. Specimen: blood, either unsorted or a sorted T cell fraction (not recorded which). These receptors all stem from a human donor who was either an allogeneic HSCT recipient or a stem cell or donor lymphocyte infusion donor (not recorded which). It is not recorded whose cells these are; they may come from a transplant donor.

CDR3: CASRRIPNRDGYLDTQYF. The CDR3 DNA is TGTGCCAGCAGACGAATCCCTAACCGGGACGGTTACTTGGATACGCAGTATTTT. This rearrangement joins TRBV28 to TRBJ2-3; D might be TRBD1 or TRBD2, each matching 5 bases. CDR1 and CDR2 (germline): MDHEN, SYDVKM. With 6 bases removed from V and 6 bases from J, the gap between germline ends came to 28 bases. The CDR3 sequence is 18 residues long.

The CDR3: CASTLRGQGGVANEKLFF. CDR3 DNA: TGTGCCAGCACCCTCCGCGGACAGGGCGGAGTTGCTAATGAAAAACTGTTTTTT. The V call is TRBV5-4, the J call TRBJ1-4, with 8 bases identical to TRBD1. This CDR3 region has 18 residues. Trimming removed 6 bases from V and 3 bases from J; junction bases left unmatched: 16. Germline lookup yields CDR1 SGHNT and CDR2 YYREEE (reference sequence).

The chain recombines TRBV6-1 with TRBJ2-7; 10 nucleotides match TRBD1. Germline CDR1 is MNHNS and CDR2 is SASEGT. Trimming removed 6 bases from V and 4 bases from J; junction bases left unmatched: 9. The CDR3 consists of 15 residues. Written as DNA, the CDR3 is TGTGCCAGCAGGCGGGACCGACAGGGGGCTTACGAGCAGTACTTC. It is translated as CASRRDRQGAYEQYF.

Many counts were recorded for this clonotype. This sequence joins TRBV20-1 and TRBJ1-1, with D tentatively TRBD1 (5 bases). Looked up from germline, CDR1 is DFQATT and CDR2 is SNEGSKA (reference sequence). Between the trimmed V and J ends, which lost 3 bases and 4 bases, there was a span of 9 bases. The CDR3 has 12 residues. CDR3 region: CSASRGGTEAFF. The CDR3 DNA sequence: TGCAGTGCTAGTCGGGGGGGCACTGAAGCTTTCTTT.

The V call is TRBV5-1, the J call TRBJ2-7; D tentatively reads TRBD1 or TRBD2 (5 bases each). V was cut by 7 bases and J by 5 bases, with 19 bases left in between. The CDR3 spans 14 residues. Looked up from germline, CDR1 is SGHRS and CDR2 is YFSETQ. CDR3 bases: TGCGCCAGCCGTGGTTCTGGGGGTTCCCACGAGCAGTACTTC. It is translated as CASRGSGGSHEQYF.